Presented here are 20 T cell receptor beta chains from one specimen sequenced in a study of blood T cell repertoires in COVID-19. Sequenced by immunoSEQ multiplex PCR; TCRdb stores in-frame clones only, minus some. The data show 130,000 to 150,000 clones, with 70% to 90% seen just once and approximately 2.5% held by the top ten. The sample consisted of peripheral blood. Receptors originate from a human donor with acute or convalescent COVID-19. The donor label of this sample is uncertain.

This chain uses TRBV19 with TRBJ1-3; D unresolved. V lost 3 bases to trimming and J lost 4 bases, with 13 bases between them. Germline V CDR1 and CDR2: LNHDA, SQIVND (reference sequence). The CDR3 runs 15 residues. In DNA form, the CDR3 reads TGTGCCAGTAGTATGCCGTCAAGAGGGGGAAACACCATATATTTT. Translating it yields CASSMPSRGGNTIYF.

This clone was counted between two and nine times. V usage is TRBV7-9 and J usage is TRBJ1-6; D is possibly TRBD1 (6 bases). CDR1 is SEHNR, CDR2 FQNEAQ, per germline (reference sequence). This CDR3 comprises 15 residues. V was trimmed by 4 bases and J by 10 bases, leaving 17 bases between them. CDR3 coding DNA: TGTGCCAGCAGCTCCCGGGGGGGGGCACACTCACCCCTCCACTTT. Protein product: CASSSRGGAHSPLHF. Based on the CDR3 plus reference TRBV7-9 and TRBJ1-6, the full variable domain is DTGVSQNPRHKITKRGQNVTFRCDPISEHNRLYWYRQTLGQGPEFLTYFQNEAQLEKSRLLSDRFSAERPKGSFSTLEIQRTEQGDSAMYLCASSSRGGAHSPLHFGNGTRLTVT.

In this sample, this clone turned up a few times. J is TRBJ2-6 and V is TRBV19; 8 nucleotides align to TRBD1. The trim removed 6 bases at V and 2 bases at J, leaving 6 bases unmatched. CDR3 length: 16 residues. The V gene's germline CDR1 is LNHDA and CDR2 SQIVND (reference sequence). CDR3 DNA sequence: TGTGCCAGTAGGCCTACAGGGGGGACTGGGGCCAACGTCCTGACTTTC. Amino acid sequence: CASRPTGGTGANVLTF.

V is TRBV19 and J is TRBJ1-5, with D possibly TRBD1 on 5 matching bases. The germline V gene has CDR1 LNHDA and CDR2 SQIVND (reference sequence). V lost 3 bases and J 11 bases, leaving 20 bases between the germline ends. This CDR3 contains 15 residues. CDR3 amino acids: CASSIRAVSVLAQHF. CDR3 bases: TGTGCCAGTAGTATCAGGGCGGTTAGTGTCTTGGCCCAGCATTTT.

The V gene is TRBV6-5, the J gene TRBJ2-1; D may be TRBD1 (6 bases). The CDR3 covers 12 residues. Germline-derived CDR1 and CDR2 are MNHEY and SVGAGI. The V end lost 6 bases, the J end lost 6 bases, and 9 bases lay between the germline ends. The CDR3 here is CASRQGTNEQFF. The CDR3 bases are TGTGCCAGCAGACAGGGAACCAATGAGCAGTTCTTC.

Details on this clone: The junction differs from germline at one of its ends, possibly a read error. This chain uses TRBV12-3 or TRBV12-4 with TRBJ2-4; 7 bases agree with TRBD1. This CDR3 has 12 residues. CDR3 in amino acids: CASSFGTATSSF. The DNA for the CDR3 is TGTGCCAGCAGTTTTGGGACAGCCACCTCGTCCTTC.

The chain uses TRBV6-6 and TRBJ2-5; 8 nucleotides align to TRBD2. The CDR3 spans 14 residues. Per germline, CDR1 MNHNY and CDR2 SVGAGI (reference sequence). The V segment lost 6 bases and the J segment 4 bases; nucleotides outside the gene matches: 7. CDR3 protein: CASSHPGGRETQYF. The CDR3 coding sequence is TGTGCCAGCAGCCACCCGGGAGGGAGAGAGACCCAGTACTTC.

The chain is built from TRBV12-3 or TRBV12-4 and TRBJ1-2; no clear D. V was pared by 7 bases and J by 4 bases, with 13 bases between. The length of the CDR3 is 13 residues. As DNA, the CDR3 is TGTGCCAGCACCCTCGGGGAGGCCTATGGCTACACCTTC. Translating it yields CASTLGEAYGYTF.

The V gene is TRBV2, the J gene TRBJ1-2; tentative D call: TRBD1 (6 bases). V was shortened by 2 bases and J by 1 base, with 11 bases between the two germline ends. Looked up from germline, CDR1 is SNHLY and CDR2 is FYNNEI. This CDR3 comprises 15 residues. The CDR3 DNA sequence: TGTGCCAGCAGTGAACCAGGGGAGAGTAACTATGGCTACACCTTC. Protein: CASSEPGESNYGYTF.

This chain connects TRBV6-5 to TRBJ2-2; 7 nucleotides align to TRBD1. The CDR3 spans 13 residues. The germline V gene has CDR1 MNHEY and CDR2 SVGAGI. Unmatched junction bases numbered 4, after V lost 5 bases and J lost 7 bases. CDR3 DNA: TGTGCCAGCAGTAGGGGGCTAGGCGGGGAGCTGTTTTTT. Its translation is CASSRGLGGELFF.

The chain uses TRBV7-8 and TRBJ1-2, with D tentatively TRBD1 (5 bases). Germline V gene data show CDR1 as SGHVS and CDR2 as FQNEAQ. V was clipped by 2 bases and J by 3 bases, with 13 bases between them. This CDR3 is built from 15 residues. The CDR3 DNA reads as TGTGCCAGCAGCTTATTATCAGGGTGGGACTATGGCTACACCTTC. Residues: CASSLLSGWDYGYTF.

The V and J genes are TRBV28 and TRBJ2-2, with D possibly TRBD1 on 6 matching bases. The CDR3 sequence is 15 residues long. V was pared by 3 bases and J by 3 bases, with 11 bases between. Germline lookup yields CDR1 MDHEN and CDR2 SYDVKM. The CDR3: CASSFGGSYTGELFF. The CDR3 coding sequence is TGTGCCAGCAGTTTTGGGGGCAGCTACACCGGGGAGCTGTTTTTT.

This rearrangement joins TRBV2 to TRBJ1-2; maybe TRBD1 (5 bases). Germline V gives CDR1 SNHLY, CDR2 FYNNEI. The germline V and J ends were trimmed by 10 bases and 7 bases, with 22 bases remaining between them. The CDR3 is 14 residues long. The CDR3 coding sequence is TGTGCCACGACAATCGAAGGGGCGCAGGGTGGCTACACCTTC. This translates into CATTIEGAQGGYTF.

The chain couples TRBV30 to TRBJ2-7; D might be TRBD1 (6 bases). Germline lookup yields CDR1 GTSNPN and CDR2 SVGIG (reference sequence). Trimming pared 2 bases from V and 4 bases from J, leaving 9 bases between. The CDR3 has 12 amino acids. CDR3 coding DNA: TGTGCCTGGAGTCTACAGGGATACGAGCAGTACTTC. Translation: CAWSLQGYEQYF.

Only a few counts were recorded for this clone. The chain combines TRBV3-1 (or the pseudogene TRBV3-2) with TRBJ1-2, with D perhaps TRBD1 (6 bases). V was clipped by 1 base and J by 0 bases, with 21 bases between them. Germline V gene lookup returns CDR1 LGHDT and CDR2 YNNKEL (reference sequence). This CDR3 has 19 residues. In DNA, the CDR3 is TGTGCCAGCAGCCAAGCCACGGGACAAGACCCTGTCGCTAACTATGGCTACACCTTC. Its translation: CASSQATGQDPVANYGYTF.

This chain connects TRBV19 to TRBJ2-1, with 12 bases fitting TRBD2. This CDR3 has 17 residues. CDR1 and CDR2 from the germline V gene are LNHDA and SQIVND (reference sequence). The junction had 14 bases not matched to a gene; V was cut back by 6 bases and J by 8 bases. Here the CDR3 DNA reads TGTGCCAGTAGAACAGTGGGCGTGACTAGCGGGAGCCATGAGCAGTTCTTC. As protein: CASRTVGVTSGSHEQFF.

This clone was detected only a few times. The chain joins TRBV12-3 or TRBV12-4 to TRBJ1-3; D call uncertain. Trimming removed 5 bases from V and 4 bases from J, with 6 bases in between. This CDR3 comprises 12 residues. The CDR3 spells CASSRVGNTIYF. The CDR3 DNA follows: TGTGCCAGCAGTCGGGTAGGAAACACCATATATTTT.

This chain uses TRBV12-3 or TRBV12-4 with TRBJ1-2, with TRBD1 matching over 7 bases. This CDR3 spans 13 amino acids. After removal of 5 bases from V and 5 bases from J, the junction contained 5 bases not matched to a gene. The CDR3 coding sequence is TGTGCCAGCAGTCCACAGGGGAGGTATGGCTACACCTTC. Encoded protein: CASSPQGRYGYTF.

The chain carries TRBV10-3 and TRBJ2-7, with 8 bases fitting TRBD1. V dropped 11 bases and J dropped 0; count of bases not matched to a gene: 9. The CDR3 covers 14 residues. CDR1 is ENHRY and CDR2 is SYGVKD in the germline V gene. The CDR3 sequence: CAVSDRASSYEQYF. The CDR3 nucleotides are TGTGCCGTCTCGGACAGGGCCTCCTCCTACGAGCAGTACTTC.

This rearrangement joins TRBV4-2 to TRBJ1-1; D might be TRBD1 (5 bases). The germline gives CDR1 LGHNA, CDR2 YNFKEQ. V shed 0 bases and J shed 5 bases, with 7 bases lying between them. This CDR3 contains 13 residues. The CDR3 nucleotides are TGTGCCAGCAGCCAAGAAGGGGTTACTGAAGCTTTCTTT. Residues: CASSQEGVTEAFF.